This T cell receptor beta chain was sequenced in a study of blood T cell repertoires in COVID-19. For the study at large: In each case, the material was cDNA or gDNA derived from T cells, B-cell-depleted T cells, or PBMCs.

The junction had 3 bases not matched to a gene; V was cut back by 3 bases and J by 3 bases. CDR3 length: 15 residues. CDR1 and CDR2 (germline): SGHRS, YFSETQ. TCRdb's copy holds only in-frame clones and misses some; the assay was immunoSEQ multiplex PCR. The table has tens of thousands of clones, roughly 86% seen once. The J gene is TRBJ1-6, the V gene TRBV5-1; 7 bases match TRBD1. Sequences were obtained from peripheral blood. This receptor was obtained from a woman aged 45 to 65 with active or convalescent COVID-19. CDR3 coding DNA: TGCGCCAGCAGCTCCGGGACAGTCTATAATTCACCCCTCCACTTT. It translates to CASSSGTVYNSPLHF.